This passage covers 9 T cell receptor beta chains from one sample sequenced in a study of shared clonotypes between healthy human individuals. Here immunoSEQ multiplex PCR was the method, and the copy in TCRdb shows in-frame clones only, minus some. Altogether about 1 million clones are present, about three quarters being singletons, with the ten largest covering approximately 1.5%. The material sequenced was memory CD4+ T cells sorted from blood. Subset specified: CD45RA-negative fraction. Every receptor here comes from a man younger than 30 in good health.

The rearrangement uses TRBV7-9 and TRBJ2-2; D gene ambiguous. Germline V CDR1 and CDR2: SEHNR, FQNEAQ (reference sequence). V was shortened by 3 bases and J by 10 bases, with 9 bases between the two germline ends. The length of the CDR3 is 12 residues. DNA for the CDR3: TGTGCCAGCAGCTTCCGGACGGCGGAGCTGTTTTTT. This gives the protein CASSFRTAELFF.

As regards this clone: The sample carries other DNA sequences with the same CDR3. The CDR3 DNA is TGTGCCAGCTCACCTTCCGGGACAGATTATGGCTACACCTTC. It encodes CASSPSGTDYGYTF. The rearrangement joins TRBV18 to TRBJ1-2, with 7 bases that match TRBD1. V lost 3 bases and J lost 5; bases outside the gene matches: 6. The CDR3 has 14 amino acids. Germline V CDR1 and CDR2: KGHSH, LQKENI.

This CDR3 is CASSYQVLGADTQYF. In nucleotides, the CDR3 is TGTGCCAGCAGCTACCAGGTCCTTGGAGCAGATACGCAGTATTTT. This chain uses TRBV11-2 with TRBJ2-3, with D hard to call. Germline V gene sequence: CDR1 SGHAT, CDR2 FQNNGV. This CDR3 has 15 residues. With 4 bases removed from V and 4 bases from J, the gap between germline ends came to 15 bases.

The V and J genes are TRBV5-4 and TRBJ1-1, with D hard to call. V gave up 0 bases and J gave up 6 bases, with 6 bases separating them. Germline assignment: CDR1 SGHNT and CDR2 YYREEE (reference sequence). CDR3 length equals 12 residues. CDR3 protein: CASSLGGPEAFF. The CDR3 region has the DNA TGTGCCAGCAGCTTGGGAGGCCCTGAAGCTTTCTTT. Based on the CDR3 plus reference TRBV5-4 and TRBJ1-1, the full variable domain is ETGVTQSPTHLIKTRGQQVTLRCSSQSGHNTVSWYQQALGQGPQFIFQYYREEENGRGNFPPRFSGLQFPNYSSELNVNALELDDSALYLCASSLGGPEAFFGQGTRLTVV.

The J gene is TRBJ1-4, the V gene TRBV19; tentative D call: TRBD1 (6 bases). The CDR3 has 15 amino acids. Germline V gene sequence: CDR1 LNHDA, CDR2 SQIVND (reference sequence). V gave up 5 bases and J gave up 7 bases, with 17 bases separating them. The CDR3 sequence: CASSEMTGGREKLFF. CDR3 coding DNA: TGTGCCAGTAGTGAAATGACAGGTGGCCGTGAAAAACTGTTTTTT.

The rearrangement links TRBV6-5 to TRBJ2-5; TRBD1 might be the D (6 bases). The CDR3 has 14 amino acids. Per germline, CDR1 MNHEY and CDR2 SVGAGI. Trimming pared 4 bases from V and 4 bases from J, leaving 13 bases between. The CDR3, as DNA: TGTGCCAGCAGTTCCCGCACAGGGTTAGAGACCCAGTACTTC. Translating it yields CASSSRTGLETQYF.

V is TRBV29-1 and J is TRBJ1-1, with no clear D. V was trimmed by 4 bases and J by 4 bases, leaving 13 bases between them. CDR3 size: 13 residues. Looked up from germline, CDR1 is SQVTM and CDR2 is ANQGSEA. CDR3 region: CSVGRAVATEAFF. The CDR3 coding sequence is TGCAGCGTTGGCCGGGCGGTCGCCACTGAAGCTTTCTTT.

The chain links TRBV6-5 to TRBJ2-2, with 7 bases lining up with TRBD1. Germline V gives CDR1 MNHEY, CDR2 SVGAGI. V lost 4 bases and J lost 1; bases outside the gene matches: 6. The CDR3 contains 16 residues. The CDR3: CASSSTGILNTGELFF. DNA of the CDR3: TGTGCCAGCAGTTCGACAGGGATTTTGAACACCGGGGAGCTGTTTTTT.

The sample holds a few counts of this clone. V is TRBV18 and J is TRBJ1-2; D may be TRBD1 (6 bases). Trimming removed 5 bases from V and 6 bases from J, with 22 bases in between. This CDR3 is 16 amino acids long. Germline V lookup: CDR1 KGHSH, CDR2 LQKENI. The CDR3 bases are TGTGCCAGCTCAGCATCGCAGGGGAGTCGAAAGGATGGCTACACCTTC. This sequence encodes CASSASQGSRKDGYTF.